This entry lists 19 T cell receptor beta chains sequenced from one sample in a study of blood T cell repertoires in COVID-19. Profiling relied on immunoSEQ multiplex PCR, and the TCRdb table lists in-frame clones only, not all of them. Among hundreds of thousands of clones, about 88% were seen once, and the ten largest hold about 7.1%. Sequenced input: peripheral blood. These receptors were obtained from a woman in her sixties or seventies with COVID-19, enrolled during active disease.

The chain employs TRBV19 and TRBJ1-2; 8 positions match TRBD1. The ends lost 5 bases at V and 3 bases at J; junction bases unmatched: 8. Per germline, CDR1 LNHDA and CDR2 SQIVND (reference sequence). The CDR3 has 15 amino acids. CDR3 coding DNA: TGTGCCAGTAGTTCCCCCGGGACAGGTCACTATGGCTACACCTTC. It codes for CASSSPGTGHYGYTF.

J is TRBJ1-4 and V is TRBV19; TRBD1 might be the D (5 bases). The ends were cut back, 3 bases at V and 8 bases at J, with 16 bases in the middle. The CDR3 is 15 residues long. Germline V lookup: CDR1 LNHDA, CDR2 SQIVND (reference sequence). In DNA form, the CDR3 reads TGTGCCAGTAGTATGGGCTCCGGGGGATGGGAAAAACTGTTTTTT. Protein: CASSMGSGGWEKLFF.

The rearrangement links TRBV9 to TRBJ1-2; D possibly corresponds to TRBD1 (5 bases). CDR1 SGDLS and CDR2 YYNGEE come from the germline V gene. The V gene lost 3 bases and the J gene lost 2 bases, with 17 bases spanning the gap. This CDR3 is built from 16 residues. CDR3 residues: CASSAGNSRANYGYTF. In nucleotides, the CDR3 is TGTGCCAGCAGCGCGGGTAATAGCAGGGCGAACTATGGCTACACCTTC.

The chain couples TRBV5-1 to TRBJ2-2, with D hard to call. Germline CDR1 and CDR2: SGHRS and YFSETQ. The CDR3 sequence is 16 residues long. V shed 5 bases and J shed 1 base, with 15 bases lying between them. In DNA form, the CDR3 reads TGCGCCAGCAGTGAACCGAACAGCCTGAACACCGGGGAGCTGTTTTTT. Its protein is CASSEPNSLNTGELFF.

V is TRBV10-1 and J is TRBJ1-4, with unresolved D. The CDR3 runs 14 residues. The V end lost 6 bases, the J end lost 2 bases, and 10 bases lay between the germline ends. Germline V gene sequence: CDR1 WNHNN, CDR2 SYGVQD (reference sequence). The CDR3 sequence is CASSPGSTNEKLFF. DNA for the CDR3: TGCGCCAGCAGCCCAGGATCGACTAATGAAAAACTGTTTTTT.

V gene TRBV29-1 combines with J gene TRBJ1-4; perhaps TRBD1 as D (6 bases). The CDR3 sequence is 13 residues long. The germline V gene encodes CDR1 SQVTM and CDR2 ANQGSEA. The V and J ends lost 7 bases and 7 bases respectively, with 16 bases between them. CDR3 sequence reads: CSAAQGRGEKLFF. CDR3 nucleotides: TGCAGCGCTGCACAGGGAAGGGGTGAAAAACTGTTTTTT.

V usage is TRBV7-9 and J usage is TRBJ1-5; D is possibly TRBD1 (5 bases). Germline V gene lookup returns CDR1 SEHNR and CDR2 FQNEAQ (reference sequence). The CDR3 loop spans 14 amino acids. The germline V and J ends were trimmed by 4 bases and 4 bases, with 11 bases remaining between them. DNA for the CDR3: TGTGCCAGCAGCTCGGCCAGGGTGAATCAGCCCCAGCATTTT. Translating it yields CASSSARVNQPQHF.

This clone was observed a few times. The chain couples TRBV5-1 to TRBJ1-6; D not certain. The CDR3 is 15 amino acids. Germline loops: CDR1 SGHRS, CDR2 YFSETQ. The germline V and J ends were trimmed by 0 bases and 9 bases, with 13 bases remaining between them. DNA of the CDR3: TGCGCCAGCAGCTTGGCCCAGTCCCGGGGTTCACCCCTCCACTTT. Amino acid sequence: CASSLAQSRGSPLHF.

This chain connects TRBV18 to TRBJ2-7; the match to TRBD1 covers 11 bases. CDR3 length: 20 residues. V shed 0 bases, J shed 0 bases, and the junction held 13 bases outside the gene matches. Per germline, CDR1 KGHSH and CDR2 LQKENI. Here the CDR3 reads CASSPPAGTGGTTSSYEQYF. CDR3 bases: TGTGCCAGCTCACCACCAGCGGGGACAGGGGGTACCACTAGCTCCTACGAGCAGTACTTC.

This chain joins TRBV18 and TRBJ2-1; 10 bases line up with TRBD1. The V gene's germline CDR1 is KGHSH and CDR2 LQKENI. With V trimmed by 3 bases and J by 4 bases, 3 bases remained unmatched. The CDR3 has 15 amino acids. The CDR3 protein is CASSPPGQGYNEQFF. Written as DNA, the CDR3 is TGTGCCAGCTCACCTCCGGGACAGGGGTACAATGAGCAGTTCTTC.

The rearrangement joins TRBV6-1 to TRBJ2-3, with D possibly being TRBD2 (5 bases). Trimming left V 1 base short and J 2 bases short, with 10 bases between. The CDR3 runs to 15 residues. The germline V gene has CDR1 MNHNS and CDR2 SASEGT. The DNA for the CDR3 is TGTGCCAGCAGTGAAGGAGGGATACTCACAGATACGCAGTATTTT. It translates to CASSEGGILTDTQYF.

The V call is TRBV27, the J call TRBJ2-7; D may be TRBD2 (5 bases). Trimming left V 6 bases short and J 3 bases short, with 15 bases between. CDR1 is MNHEY, CDR2 SMNVEV, per germline (reference sequence). CDR3 length: 14 residues. The CDR3 spells CASSRENEGYEQYF. DNA for the CDR3: TGTGCCAGCAGCCGCGAGAATGAGGGCTACGAGCAGTACTTC.

The genes are TRBV11-2 and TRBJ2-1; no reliable D call. V shed 4 bases and J shed 2 bases, with 6 bases lying between them. CDR1 and CDR2 from the germline V gene are SGHAT and FQNNGV. The CDR3 loop spans 13 amino acids. The CDR3 DNA sequence: TGTGCCAGCAGCTCCTCGGCCTACAATGAGCAGTTCTTC. It translates to CASSSSAYNEQFF. Full variable domain (missing parts from reference TRBV11-2 and TRBJ2-1): EAGVAQSPRYKIIEKRQSVAFWCNPISGHATLYWYQQILGQGPKLLIQFQNNGVVDDSQLPKDRFSAERLKGVDSTLKIQPAKLEDSAVYLCASSSSAYNEQFFGPGTRLTVL.

The chain links TRBV11-3 to TRBJ2-7; D perhaps matches TRBD2 (6 bases). The ends were cut back, 1 base at V and 2 bases at J, with 6 bases in the middle. Germline assignment: CDR1 SGHNT and CDR2 YENEEA. This CDR3 region has 13 residues. The CDR3 sequence is CASSLGEAYEQYF. Written as DNA, the CDR3 is TGTGCCAGCAGCTTAGGGGAGGCCTACGAGCAGTACTTC.

The CDR3 DNA is TGTGCCAGCAGCCTGGCCGGGACAATGAACACTGAAGCTTTCTTT. Encoded protein: CASSLAGTMNTEAFF. The chain couples TRBV4-2 to TRBJ1-1; perhaps TRBD1 as D (6 bases). CDR3 length: 15 residues. Germline V gene lookup returns CDR1 LGHNA and CDR2 YNFKEQ. V was clipped by 4 bases and J by 0 bases, with 12 bases between them.

The rearrangement links TRBV2 to TRBJ1-2; TRBD1 matches 8 bases. The CDR3 sequence is 15 residues long. Unmatched junction bases numbered 6, after V lost 6 bases and J lost 0 bases. CDR1 SNHLY and CDR2 FYNNEI come from the germline V gene. CDR3: CASRIGQGANYGYTF. As DNA, the CDR3 is TGTGCCAGCAGAATCGGACAGGGAGCTAACTATGGCTACACCTTC.

The J gene is TRBJ1-3, the V gene TRBV30; 7 nucleotides match TRBD1. This CDR3 contains 16 residues. Germline trimming cut 3 bases from V and 2 bases from J; bases unmatched to any gene: 10. Germline V gene data show CDR1 as GTSNPN and CDR2 as SVGIG (reference sequence). The CDR3 here is CAWRLLGDRAGNTIYF. In DNA, the CDR3 is TGTGCCTGGAGATTATTAGGAGACAGGGCTGGAAACACCATATATTTT.

J is TRBJ2-7 and V is TRBV19; D gene uncertain. This CDR3 has 13 residues. Germline loops: CDR1 LNHDA, CDR2 SQIVND (reference sequence). V was cut by 4 bases and J by 0 bases, with 7 bases left in between. This CDR3 reads CASSSQASYEQYF. The CDR3 bases are TGTGCCAGTAGTAGTCAGGCCTCCTACGAGCAGTACTTC.

The rearrangement links TRBV7-8 to TRBJ2-7; tentative D call: TRBD2 (5 bases). CDR1 is SGHVS, CDR2 FQNEAQ, per germline. V was clipped by 5 bases and J by 8 bases, with 13 bases between them. CDR3 length: 12 residues. The CDR3 is CASSQTGDQQYF. In DNA form, the CDR3 reads TGTGCCAGCAGCCAGACCGGGGATCAGCAGTACTTC.